The clone carrying this TCR beta chain was observed a handful of times. This entry comes from a study of cytomegalovirus exposure and HLA in healthy donors. PCR employed 60 Vbeta and 13 Jbeta primers. TCRdb's table, derived via immunoSEQ multiplex PCR, lists solely in-frame clones and lacks some. The sample records more than 95,000 clones, 64% being singletons. Material: PBMCs. The origin of this receptor is a man between 60 and 75 years old in good health and CMV-seronegative.

The CDR3 sequence: CASSSPSGRAGYEQYF. The CDR3 DNA reads as TGTGCCAGCAGTTCCCCGAGCGGGAGGGCCGGATACGAGCAGTACTTC. The chain links TRBV27 to TRBJ2-7; 10 bases line up with TRBD2. V shed 4 bases and J 4 bases; nucleotides not matched to a gene: 10. The CDR3 consists of 16 residues. Germline values: CDR1 MNHEY, CDR2 SMNVEV (reference sequence).